This TCR beta chain was identified in a study of early stage breast cancer tumors. Findings of the study overall: Bulk DNA sequencing of unsorted cells missed chain pairing and markers. Comparing each tissue with blood distinguished tumor from normal in about 90% of the 16 patients.

Germline assignment: CDR1 SEHNR and CDR2 FQNEAQ (reference sequence). This CDR3 is built from 14 residues. With 5 bases removed from V and 6 bases from J, the gap between germline ends came to 17 bases. About this clone itself: Its antigen is still unknown.

The assay was immunoSEQ multiplex PCR, and TCRdb's table has in-frame clones only and misses some. The sample lists 5,000 to 6,500 clones, 70% occurring once. The sequenced sample was normal breast tissue next to the tumor. This chain connects TRBV7-9 to TRBJ2-7, with D tentatively TRBD2 (5 bases). The origin of this receptor is a person between 55 and 69 years old with breast cancer. Written as DNA, the CDR3 is TGTGCCAGCAGCCTGGTGGGTGGAGGATCCGAGCAGTACTTC. As protein: CASSLVGGGSEQYF.